This TCR beta chain was found in a study of CD8 T cells in ankylosing spondylitis. Study observations and caveats: A motif in TCR beta, a set of under ten highly homologous variants, appeared characteristic of ankylosing spondylitis blood.

The CDR3 runs 13 residues. V dropped 4 bases and J dropped 3 bases, with 10 bases sitting between them. The germline V gene has CDR1 SGHRS and CDR2 YFSETQ. To note about this clonotype: No antigen is known for it.

From the 5' RACE reads, TCRdb called clonotypes with MiXCR, one entry per CDR3 protein. The table includes about 510,000 distinct CDR3 sequences, roughly 5% detected once. The rearrangement uses TRBV5-1 and TRBJ2-5, with D maybe TRBD1 (7 bases). Sequenced material: blood, either unsorted or a sorted T cell fraction (not recorded which). The sequence came from a male donor with ankylosing spondylitis. The CDR3 coding sequence is TGCGCCAGCAGCGGCGGGACAGAAGAGACCCAGTACTTC. It translates to CASSGGTEETQYF. Full variable domain (remainder filled in from reference TRBV5-1 and TRBJ2-5): KAGVTQTPRYLIKTRGQQVTLSCSPISGHRSVSWYQQTPGQGLQFLFEYFSETQRNKGNFPGRFSGRQFSNSRSEMNVSTLELGDSALYLCASSGGTEETQYFGPGTRLLVL.